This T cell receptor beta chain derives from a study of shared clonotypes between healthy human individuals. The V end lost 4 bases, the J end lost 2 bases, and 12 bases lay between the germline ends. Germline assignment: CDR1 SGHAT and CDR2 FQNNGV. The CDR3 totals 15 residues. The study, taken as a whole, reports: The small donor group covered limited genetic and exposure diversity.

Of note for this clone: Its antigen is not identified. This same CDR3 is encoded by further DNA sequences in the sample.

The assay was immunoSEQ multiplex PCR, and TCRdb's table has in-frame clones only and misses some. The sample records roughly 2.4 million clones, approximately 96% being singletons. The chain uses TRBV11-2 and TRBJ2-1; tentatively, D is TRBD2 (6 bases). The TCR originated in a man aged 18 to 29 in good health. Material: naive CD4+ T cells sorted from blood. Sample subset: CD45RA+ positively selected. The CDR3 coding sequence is TGTGCCAGCAGCTCCGGGACTGGGACCTACAATGAGCAGTTCTTC. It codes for CASSSGTGTYNEQFF.